The clone carrying this TCR beta chain was counted only a few times. The data are from a study of control samples from healthy donors and cancer patients. Only in-frame clones appear in the TCRdb table, and some are missing; sequencing was by immunoSEQ multiplex PCR. The sample includes 140,000 or so clones, approximately 92% of them seen just once. The trim removed 5 bases at V and 0 bases at J, leaving 3 bases unmatched. This CDR3 comprises 14 residues. CDR1 and CDR2 (germline): SGHTA, FQGTGA. The genes are TRBV7-3 and TRBJ2-7; 8 nucleotides line up with TRBD1. Source material: blood. The clonotype originates from a man aged 25 to 40 in good health. The DNA for the CDR3 is TGTGCCAGCAGCGAGGACAGGGACTCCTACGAGCAGTACTTC. It translates to CASSEDRDSYEQYF.